This T cell receptor (beta chain) was recorded in a study of human T cells and chemical hapten exposure. Looking at the study overall: Per-sample TCR yield variation was attributed mainly to small pooled library volume differences. Findings and limits, study-wide: TCRs whose frequency exceeded 1 in 1000 remained the same following DPC sensitization.

Worth noting for this clonotype: Its antigen is as yet unknown.

The total RNA was obtained from whole blood that was not fractionated. The library labeled individual cDNA molecules by adding unique molecular identifiers to them. In the study's own analysis: A per-sample median of around 100,000 TCRs was observed, with a range of about 20,000 to 700,000. TCRdb fed the 5' RACE reads into MiXCR, producing one record per CDR3 protein. It is TCRdb's table, rather than the study itself, that gives the V and J calls and clone size. The sample contains around 100,000 distinct CDR3 sequences, 15% to 20% of which appear only once. The germline V gene has CDR1 MDHEN and CDR2 SYDVKM. Trimming cost V 5 bases and J 6 bases; bases outside gene matches: 3. The CDR3 extends over 15 amino acids.

This clonotype originated in a human donor in good health. The rearrangement joins TRBV28 to TRBJ1-6; TRBD1 agrees at 11 bases. The CDR3 DNA is TGTGCCAGCAGTCCGGACAGGGGGCTTAATTCACCCCTCCACTTT. Its translation: CASSPDRGLNSPLHF.